Listed below are T cell receptor beta chains from one sample, sequenced in a study of T-cell reconstitution after alpha-beta-depleted transplantation in children. TCRdb recomputed calls from the PCR reads with MiXCR, one row per CDR3 protein. The sample shows 200,000 to 250,000 distinct CDR3 sequences, roughly 9.1% of them seen only once. The sequencing here drew on PBMCs, mostly from graft donor cells, taken 360 days after TCRalphabeta/CD19-depleted stem cell transplant. These receptors all stem from a male patient aged 2 to 9 who had a stem cell transplant for acute myeloid leukemia, so the T cells may come from the graft donor. The CDR3 runs from the conserved cysteine through the conserved F or W. Each record gives: V gene, clone size, D gene, J gene, CDR3 DNA, CDR3 protein. The D gene is left open where the match is weak. The size entry is marked missing in some rows and otherwise reads once, few, many or a size class.

>TRBV10-3|many|NA|TRBJ2-3
TGTGCCATCGGGATCATCTCCACAGATACGCAGTATTTT
CAIGIISTDTQYF
>TRBV7-8|many|TRBD1|TRBJ2-2
TGTGCCAGCAGCGCCGGGACAGGGTCCGGGGAGCTGTTTTTT
CASSAGTGSGELFF
>TRBV6-5|many|NA|TRBJ2-4
TGTGCCAGCAGTTACCTCAGACTAGCCAAAAACATTCAGTACTTC
CASSYLRLAKNIQYF
>TRBV5-6|NA|NA|TRBJ2-1
TGTGCCAGCAGCTTGAAGCTCGGCCTAGCGATCTACAATGAGCAGTTCTTC
CASSLKLGLAIYNEQFF
>TRBV27|many|TRBD2|TRBJ2-7
TGTGCCAGCCGTTCGTTATCAGCGGGAGTCTACGAGCAGTACTTC
CASRSLSAGVYEQYF
>TRBV9|few|TRBD2|TRBJ2-5
TGTGCCAGCAGCGTTGTTCTCGGGACTAGCGAAGAGACCCAGTACTTC
CASSVVLGTSEETQYF
>TRBV12-3/TRBV12-4|NA|NA|TRBJ1-5
TGTGCCAGCCTTGGTGGGGGCCCAGGCGGACAGCCCCAGCATTTT
CASLGGGPGGQPQHF
>TRBV5-1|many|TRBD1|TRBJ1-1
TGCGCCAGCAGCGCCTACAGGGGCGAGAGCACTGAAGCTTTCTTT
CASSAYRGESTEAFF
>TRBV6-5|few|NA|TRBJ2-2
TGTGCCAGCAGTTACGGCGAGGGGACCGGGGAGCTGTTTTTT
CASSYGEGTGELFF
>TRBV24-1|many|TRBD2|TRBJ2-3
TGTGCCACCAGTGATACGGGACTAGCGGGAACAGATACGCAGTATTTT
CATSDTGLAGTDTQYF
>TRBV12-3/TRBV12-4|NA|NA|TRBJ2-5
TGTGCCAGCAATAAGGGTACCGAGACCCAGTACTTC
CASNKGTETQYF
>TRBV4-1|few|NA|TRBJ2-3
TGCGCCAGCAGCCAAGAGTATCAGGGGACGCAGTATTTT
CASSQEYQGTQYF
>TRBV12-3/TRBV12-4|NA|NA|TRBJ2-6
TGTGCCAGCAGTTTGTGGACAGCCCGCTCTGGGGCCAACGTCCTGACTTTC
CASSLWTARSGANVLTF
>TRBV10-3|NA|NA|TRBJ1-5
TGTGCCATCTGTTCCCCGGAGTCAGGGAGTTGGGAGGTTAATCAGCCCCAGCATTTT
CAICSPESGSWEVNQPQHF
>TRBV2|many|NA|TRBJ2-4
TGTGCCAGCAGTGATCCGTTAGCCAAAAACATTCAGTACTTC
CASSDPLAKNIQYF
>TRBV20-1|many|NA|TRBJ2-2
TGCAGTGTTCCCAGACACCTCACCGGGGAGCTGTTTTTT
CSVPRHLTGELFF
>TRBV27|few|NA|TRBJ2-7
TGTGCCAGCAGGAGTCTGGGTCCCCTCTACGAGCAGTACTTC
CASRSLGPLYEQYF
>TRBV7-3|few|NA|TRBJ2-1
TGTGCCAGCAGCTTACCAGGGAGCATCGCCAATGAGCAGTTCTTC
CASSLPGSIANEQFF
>TRBV5-1|many|TRBD2|TRBJ2-1
TGCGCCAGCAGCCGACTAGCGGGAGGGCCCAGTTACAATGAGCAGTTCTTC
CASSRLAGGPSYNEQFF
>TRBV7-6|few|TRBD2|TRBJ2-1
TGTGCCAGCAGCTCTCTTAGCGGGAGTTACAATGAGCAGTTCTTC
CASSSLSGSYNEQFF
>TRBV7-2|NA|NA|TRBJ2-7
TGTGCCAGCAGCTTAGGGGGGCTCCCAAATCAGTACTTC
CASSLGGLPNQYF
>TRBV7-9|many|TRBD2|TRBJ2-5
TGTGCCAGCAGCCACTTCTTACTAGCGGGAGAGGAGACCCAGTACTTC
CASSHFLLAGEETQYF
>TRBV7-9|NA|NA|TRBJ2-7
TGTGCCAGCAGCTTAGTACTAGCCCCCTACGAGCAGTACTTC
CASSLVLAPYEQYF
>TRBV28|many|TRBD2|TRBJ2-3
TGTGCCAGCAGTTTTCAAGGGCGGGAGGGAAGCACAGATACGCAGTATTTT
CASSFQGREGSTDTQYF
>TRBV6-6|many|NA|TRBJ2-1
TGTGCCAGCACCACTGGGGTGGACAATGAGCAGTTCTTC
CASTTGVDNEQFF
>TRBV5-1|many|TRBD2|TRBJ2-5
TGCGCCAGCAGCATTGGGACTACCCAAGAGACCCAGTACTTC
CASSIGTTQETQYF
>TRBV10-3|many|TRBD2|TRBJ2-1
TGTGCCATCAGGGAGGGTAGCGGTAGCGGGTCCAATGAGCAGTTCTTC
CAIREGSGSGSNEQFF
>TRBV20-1|few|TRBD1|TRBJ2-3
TGCAGTGCTAGAGCGGGACAGGCAAACACAGATACGCAGTATTTT
CSARAGQANTDTQYF
>TRBV12-3/TRBV12-4|many|NA|TRBJ1-5
TGTGCCAGCAGTTTATTCAGGGGAAGGGATCAGCCCCAGCATTTT
CASSLFRGRDQPQHF
>TRBV10-3|many|NA|TRBJ2-7
TGTGCCATCAGTGAGTCGAGGGGGGAGCAGTACTTC
CAISESRGEQYF
>TRBV5-1|many|NA|TRBJ2-1
TGCGCCAGCAGCCGAAGCAGACAGTACTCCTACAATGAGCAGTTCTTC
CASSRSRQYSYNEQFF
>TRBV20-1|NA|NA|TRBJ2-4
TGCAGTGCTAGAGATTCGGACGGCCGCGGGGCCAAAAACATTCAGTACTTC
CSARDSDGRGAKNIQYF
>TRBV5-1|many|NA|TRBJ2-2
TGCGCCAGCAGCTTTCCGAACACCGGGGAGCTGTTTTTT
CASSFPNTGELFF
>TRBV6-2/TRBV6-3|few|NA|TRBJ2-2
TGTGCCAGCAGCAAACAACAGGGTTGGACCGGGGAGCTGTTTTTT
CASSKQQGWTGELFF
>TRBV9|many|TRBD2|TRBJ2-2
TGTGCCAGCAGCTTGTGGACTAGCGGGAATGCCGGGGAGCTGTTTTTT
CASSLWTSGNAGELFF
>TRBV20-1|many|NA|TRBJ2-3
TGCAGTGCTAGGATTGGAGATACGCAGTATTTT
CSARIGDTQYF
>TRBV20-1|few|TRBD2|TRBJ2-1
TGCTGTGCTAGTCCGGGACTAGCGGGCAACAATGAGCAGTTCTTC
CCASPGLAGNNEQFF
>TRBV12-3/TRBV12-4|many|NA|TRBJ2-5
TGTGCCAGCAGCCCCCCGGGCCGACAAGAGACCCAGTACTTC
CASSPPGRQETQYF
>TRBV5-1|many|NA|TRBJ1-1
TGCGCCAGCAGCTTGGTAGGGCGGCCTGAAGCTTTCTTT
CASSLVGRPEAFF
>TRBV3-1|few|NA|TRBJ2-5
TGTGCCAGCAGCCCCACCCCCTACGACGAGGAGACCCAGTACTTC
CASSPTPYDEETQYF
>TRBV7-9|many|NA|TRBJ1-5
TGTGCCAGCAGCCCTGGGGGGGACAATCAGCCCCAGCATTTT
CASSPGGDNQPQHF
>TRBV5-1|few|TRBD2|TRBJ2-3
TGCGCCAGCAGCTCCGCACTAGCGGGGGGTGGTGCAGATACGCAGTATTTT
CASSSALAGGGADTQYF
>TRBV6-1|NA|TRBD1|TRBJ2-1
TGTGCCAGCAGTGACAGGGGGCAATCCTACTACAATGAGCAGTTCTTC
CASSDRGQSYYNEQFF
>TRBV5-1|many|NA|TRBJ1-1
TGCGCCAGCAGCTTCTCCTGGCAAGGTGAAGCTTTCTTT
CASSFSWQGEAFF
>TRBV20-1|many|NA|TRBJ1-2
TGCAGTGCTAGAGGGGGAACGGACTATGGCTACACCTTC
CSARGGTDYGYTF
>TRBV20-1|few|NA|TRBJ1-2
TGCAGTGCTAGCAATACAGGAAACTATGGCTACACCTTC
CSASNTGNYGYTF
>TRBV27|NA|NA|TRBJ1-5
TGTGCCAGCAGTCCCGGGACACCGTTGGGGCCCCAGCATTTT
CASSPGTPLGPQHF
>TRBV29-1|NA|TRBD2|TRBJ2-1
TGCAGCGTTGAGGGACTAGCGCACTACAATGAGCAGTTCTTC
CSVEGLAHYNEQFF
>TRBV28|few|NA|TRBJ2-7
TGTGCCAGCACTAAACCGGGACCCCGAAGGGAGCAGTACTTC
CASTKPGPRREQYF
>TRBV5-1|many|NA|TRBJ1-1
TGCGCCAGCAGCTTGGACCCCTCCCCGTATGAAGCTTTCTTT
CASSLDPSPYEAFF
>TRBV28|many|TRBD1|TRBJ2-1
TGTGCCAGCAGTTTGCTACAGGGGATCACCTACAATGAGCAGTTCTTC
CASSLLQGITYNEQFF
>TRBV20-1|few|TRBD2|TRBJ2-1
TGCAGTGCTACTCTAGCGGGAGGCCCATCCTACAATGAGCAGTTCTTC
CSATLAGGPSYNEQFF
>TRBV9|many|NA|TRBJ2-4
TGTGCCAGCAGCGTAACAGACGTTGGGGCCAAAAACATTCAGTACTTC
CASSVTDVGAKNIQYF
>TRBV7-2|few|NA|TRBJ2-3
TGTGCCAGCAGCTTTACTAGGGGGGCAGATACGCAGTATTTT
CASSFTRGADTQYF
>TRBV7-2|NA|TRBD2|TRBJ2-7
TGTGCCAGCAGCTTCGGGGGGGACCACTACGAGCAGTACTTC
CASSFGGDHYEQYF
>TRBV27|NA|NA|TRBJ2-1
TGTGCCAGCAGCGGTGCGGGCTTCAACTCCTACAATGAGCAGTTCTTC
CASSGAGFNSYNEQFF
>TRBV25-1|many|NA|TRBJ2-5
TGTGCCAGCTCGGGATGGGGGGTCGAGACCCAGTACTTC
CASSGWGVETQYF
>TRBV10-2|NA|NA|TRBJ2-2
TGCGCCAGCATAAGCCCGAACACCGGGGAGCTGTTTTTT
CASISPNTGELFF
>TRBV20-1|many|NA|TRBJ1-1
TGCAGTGCTAGAGATTTGTTGAACACTGAAGCTTTCTTT
CSARDLLNTEAFF
>TRBV12-3/TRBV12-4|many|NA|TRBJ2-5
TGTGCCAGCAGTTCGGAAAGGGTATGGGAGACCCAGTACTTC
CASSSERVWETQYF